This T cell receptor beta chain was captured in a study of response to subunit inactivated influenza vaccine. The study's findings and limits: The authors suggested that every seasonal influenza vaccination recruits few new T cells.

In the case of this clonotype: The antigen remains unidentified.

The ends lost 1 base at V and 3 bases at J; junction bases unmatched: 6. The germline CDR1 and CDR2 sequences are SGHTA and FQGNSA. The CDR3 is made up of 15 amino acids. Using its own MiXCR run on the RT-PCR reads, TCRdb lists one record per CDR3 protein. In the table there are 490,000 or so distinct CDR3 sequences, under 9% of which are singletons. The rearrangement joins TRBV7-2 to TRBJ2-7, with TRBD2 matching 7 bases. Here the sequenced sample was PBMCs from blood, taken 23 months after vaccination. The TCR was taken from a man aged 50 to 69 who received an inactivated influenza vaccine. CDR3 bases: TGTGCCAGCAGCTTAGGGGGAGGGTGGCGCTACGAGCAGTACTTC. It translates to CASSLGGGWRYEQYF.